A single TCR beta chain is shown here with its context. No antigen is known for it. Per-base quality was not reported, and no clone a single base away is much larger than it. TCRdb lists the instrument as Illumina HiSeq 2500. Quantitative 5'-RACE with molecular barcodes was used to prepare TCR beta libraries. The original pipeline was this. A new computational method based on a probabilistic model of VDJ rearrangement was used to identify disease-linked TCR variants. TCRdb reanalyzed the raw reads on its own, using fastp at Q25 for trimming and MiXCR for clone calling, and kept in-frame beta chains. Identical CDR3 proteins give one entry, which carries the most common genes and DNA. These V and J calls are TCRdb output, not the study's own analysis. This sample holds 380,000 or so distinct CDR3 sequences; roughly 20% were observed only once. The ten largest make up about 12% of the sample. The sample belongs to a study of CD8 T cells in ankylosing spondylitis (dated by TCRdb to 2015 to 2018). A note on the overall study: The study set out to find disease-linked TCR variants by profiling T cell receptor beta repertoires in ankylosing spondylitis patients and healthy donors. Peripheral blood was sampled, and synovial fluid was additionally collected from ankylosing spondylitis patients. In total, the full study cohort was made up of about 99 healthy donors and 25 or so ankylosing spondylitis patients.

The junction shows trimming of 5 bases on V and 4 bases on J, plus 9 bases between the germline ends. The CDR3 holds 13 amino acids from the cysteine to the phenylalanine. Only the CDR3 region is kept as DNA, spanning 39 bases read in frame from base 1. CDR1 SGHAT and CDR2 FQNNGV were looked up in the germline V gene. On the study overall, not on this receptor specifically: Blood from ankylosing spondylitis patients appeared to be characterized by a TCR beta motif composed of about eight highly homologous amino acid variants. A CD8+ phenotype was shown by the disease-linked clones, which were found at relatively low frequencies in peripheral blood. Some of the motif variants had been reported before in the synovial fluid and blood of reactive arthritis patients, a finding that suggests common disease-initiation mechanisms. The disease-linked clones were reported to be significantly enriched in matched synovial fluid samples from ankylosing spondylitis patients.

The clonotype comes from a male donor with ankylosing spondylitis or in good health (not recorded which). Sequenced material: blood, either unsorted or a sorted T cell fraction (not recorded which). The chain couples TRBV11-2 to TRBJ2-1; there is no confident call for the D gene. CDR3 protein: CASSTHKYNEQFF. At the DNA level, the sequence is TGTGCCAGCAGCACGCACAAGTACAATGAGCAGTTCTTC.